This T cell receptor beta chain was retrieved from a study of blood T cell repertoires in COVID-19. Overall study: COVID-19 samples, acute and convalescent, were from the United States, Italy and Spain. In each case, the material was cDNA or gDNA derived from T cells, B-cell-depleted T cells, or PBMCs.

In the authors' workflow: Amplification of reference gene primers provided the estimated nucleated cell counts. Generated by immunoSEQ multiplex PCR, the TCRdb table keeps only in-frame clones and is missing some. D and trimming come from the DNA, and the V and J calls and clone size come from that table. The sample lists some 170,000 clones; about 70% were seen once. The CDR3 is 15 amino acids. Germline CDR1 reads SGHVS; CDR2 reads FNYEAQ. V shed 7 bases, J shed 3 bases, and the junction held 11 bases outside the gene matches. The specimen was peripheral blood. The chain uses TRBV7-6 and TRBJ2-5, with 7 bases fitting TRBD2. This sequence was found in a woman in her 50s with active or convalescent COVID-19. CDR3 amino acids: CASIKDRSGEETQYF. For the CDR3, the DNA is TGTGCCAGCATTAAAGACCGGAGCGGGGAAGAGACCCAGTACTTC.